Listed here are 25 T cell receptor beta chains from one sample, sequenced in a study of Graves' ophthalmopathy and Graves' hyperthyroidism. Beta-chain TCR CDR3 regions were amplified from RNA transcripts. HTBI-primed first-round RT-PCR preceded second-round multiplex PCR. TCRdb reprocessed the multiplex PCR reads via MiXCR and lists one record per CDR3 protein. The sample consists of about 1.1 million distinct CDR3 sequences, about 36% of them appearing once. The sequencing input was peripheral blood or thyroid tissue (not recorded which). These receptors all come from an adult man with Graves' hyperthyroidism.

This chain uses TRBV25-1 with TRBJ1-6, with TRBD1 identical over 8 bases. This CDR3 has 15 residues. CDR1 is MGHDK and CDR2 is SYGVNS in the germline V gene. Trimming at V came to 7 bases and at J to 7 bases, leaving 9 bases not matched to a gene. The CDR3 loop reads CASNDGTGGNSPLHF. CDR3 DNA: TGTGCCAGCAATGATGGAACAGGGGGGAATTCACCCCTCCACTTT.

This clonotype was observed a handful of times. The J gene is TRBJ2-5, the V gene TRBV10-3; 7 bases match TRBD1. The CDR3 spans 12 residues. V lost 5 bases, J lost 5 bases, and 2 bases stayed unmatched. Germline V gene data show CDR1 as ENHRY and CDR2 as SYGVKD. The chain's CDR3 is CAISLDRETQYF. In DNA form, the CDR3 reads TGTGCCATCAGTTTGGACAGGGAGACCCAGTACTTC.

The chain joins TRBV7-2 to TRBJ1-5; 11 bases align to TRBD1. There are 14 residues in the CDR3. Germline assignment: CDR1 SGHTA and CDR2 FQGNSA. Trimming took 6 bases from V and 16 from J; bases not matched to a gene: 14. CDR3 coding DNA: TGTGCCAGCAGAAGGACAGGGGGCCCCTCCCCTTCCCATTTT. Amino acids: CASRRTGGPSPSHF.

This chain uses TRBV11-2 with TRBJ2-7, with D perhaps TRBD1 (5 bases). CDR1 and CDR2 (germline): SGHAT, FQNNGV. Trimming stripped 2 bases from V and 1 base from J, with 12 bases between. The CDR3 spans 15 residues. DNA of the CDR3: TGTGCCAGCAGCTTACAGGGTGCTGGGTCCTACGAGCAGTACTTC. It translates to CASSLQGAGSYEQYF. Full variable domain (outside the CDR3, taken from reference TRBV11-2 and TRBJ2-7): EAGVAQSPRYKIIEKRQSVAFWCNPISGHATLYWYQQILGQGPKLLIQFQNNGVVDDSQLPKDRFSAERLKGVDSTLKIQPAKLEDSAVYLCASSLQGAGSYEQYFGPGTRLTVT.

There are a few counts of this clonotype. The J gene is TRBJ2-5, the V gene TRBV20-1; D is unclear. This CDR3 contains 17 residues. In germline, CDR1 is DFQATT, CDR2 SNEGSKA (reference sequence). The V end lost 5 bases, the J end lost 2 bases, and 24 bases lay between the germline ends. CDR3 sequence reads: CSAQHPDTAELQETQYF. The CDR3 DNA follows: TGCAGTGCTCAACACCCGGATACGGCGGAATTACAAGAGACCCAGTACTTC.

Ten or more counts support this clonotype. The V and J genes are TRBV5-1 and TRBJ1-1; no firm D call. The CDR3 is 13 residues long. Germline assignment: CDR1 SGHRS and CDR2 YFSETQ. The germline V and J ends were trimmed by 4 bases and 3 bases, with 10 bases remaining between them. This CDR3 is CASSVQVDTEAFF. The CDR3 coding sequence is TGCGCCAGCAGCGTGCAGGTAGACACTGAAGCTTTCTTT.

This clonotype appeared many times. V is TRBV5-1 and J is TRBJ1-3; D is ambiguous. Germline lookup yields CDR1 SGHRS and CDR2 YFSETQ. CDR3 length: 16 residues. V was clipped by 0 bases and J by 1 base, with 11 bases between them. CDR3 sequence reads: CASSLEAAGSGNTIYF. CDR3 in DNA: TGCGCCAGCAGCTTGGAGGCGGCGGGATCTGGAAACACCATATATTTT.

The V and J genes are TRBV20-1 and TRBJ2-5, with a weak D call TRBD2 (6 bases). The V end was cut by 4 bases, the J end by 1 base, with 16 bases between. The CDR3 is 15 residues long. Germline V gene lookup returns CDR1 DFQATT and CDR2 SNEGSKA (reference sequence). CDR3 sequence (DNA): TGCAGTGCTACTACCGATAGCGGAACCCAAGAGACCCAGTACTTC. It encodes CSATTDSGTQETQYF.

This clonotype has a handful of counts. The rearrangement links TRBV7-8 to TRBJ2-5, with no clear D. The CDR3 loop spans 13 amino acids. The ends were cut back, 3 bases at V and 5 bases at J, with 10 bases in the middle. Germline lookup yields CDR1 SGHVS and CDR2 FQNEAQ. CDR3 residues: CASSFSFQETQYF. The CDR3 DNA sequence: TGTGCCAGCAGCTTTAGTTTTCAGGAGACCCAGTACTTC. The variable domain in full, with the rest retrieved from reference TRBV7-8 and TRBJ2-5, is GAGVSQSPRYKVAKRGQDVALRCDPISGHVSLFWYQQALGQGPEFLTYFQNEAQLDKSGLPSDRFFAERPEGSVSTLKIQRTQQEDSAVYLCASSFSFQETQYFGPGTRLLVL.

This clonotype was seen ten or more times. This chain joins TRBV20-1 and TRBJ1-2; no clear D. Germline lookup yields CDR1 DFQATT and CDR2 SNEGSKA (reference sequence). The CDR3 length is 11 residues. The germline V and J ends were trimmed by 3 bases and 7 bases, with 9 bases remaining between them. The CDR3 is CSASDRAGYTF. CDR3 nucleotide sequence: TGCAGTGCTAGTGATCGGGCTGGCTACACCTTC.

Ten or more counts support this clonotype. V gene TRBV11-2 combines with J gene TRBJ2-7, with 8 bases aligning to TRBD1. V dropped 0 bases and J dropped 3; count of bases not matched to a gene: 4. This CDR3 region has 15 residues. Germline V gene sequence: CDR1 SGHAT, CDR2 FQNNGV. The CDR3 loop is CASSLERTGFYEQYF. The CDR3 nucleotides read TGTGCCAGCAGCTTAGAACGGACAGGGTTCTACGAGCAGTACTTC.

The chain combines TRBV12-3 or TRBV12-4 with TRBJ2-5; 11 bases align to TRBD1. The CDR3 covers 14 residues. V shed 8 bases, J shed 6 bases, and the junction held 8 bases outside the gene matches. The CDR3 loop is CASGGRTGGKTQYF. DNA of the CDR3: TGTGCCAGCGGGGGTAGGACAGGGGGCAAGACCCAGTACTTC.

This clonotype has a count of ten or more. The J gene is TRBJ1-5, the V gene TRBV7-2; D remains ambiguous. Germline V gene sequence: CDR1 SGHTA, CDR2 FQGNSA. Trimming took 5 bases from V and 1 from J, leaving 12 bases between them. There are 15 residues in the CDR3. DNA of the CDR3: TGTGCCAGCAGCGGCCCTCGCGGCAGCAATCAGCCCCAGCATTTT. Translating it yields CASSGPRGSNQPQHF. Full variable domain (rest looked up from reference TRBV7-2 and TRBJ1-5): GAGVSQSPSNKVTEKGKDVELRCDPISGHTALYWYRQSLGQGLEFLIYFQGNSAPDKSGLPSDRFSAERTGGSVSTLTIQRTQQEDSAVYLCASSGPRGSNQPQHFGDGTRLSIL.

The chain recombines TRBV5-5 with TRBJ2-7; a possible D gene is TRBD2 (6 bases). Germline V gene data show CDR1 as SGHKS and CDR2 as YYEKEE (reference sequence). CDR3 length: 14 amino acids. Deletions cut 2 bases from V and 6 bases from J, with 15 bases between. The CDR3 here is CASSLDSGRSEQYF. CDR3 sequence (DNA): TGTGCCAGCAGCTTAGATTCGGGGAGGTCCGAGCAGTACTTC.

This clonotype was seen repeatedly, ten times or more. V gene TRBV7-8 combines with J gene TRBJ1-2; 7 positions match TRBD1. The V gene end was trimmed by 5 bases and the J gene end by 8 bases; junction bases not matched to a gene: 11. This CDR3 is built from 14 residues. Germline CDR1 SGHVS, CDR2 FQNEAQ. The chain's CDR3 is CASSLDRVVRGYTF. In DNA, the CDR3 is TGTGCCAGCAGCCTCGACAGGGTGGTAAGAGGCTACACCTTC.

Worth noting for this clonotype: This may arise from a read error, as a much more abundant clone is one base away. The CDR3 loop is CASSIGTANNSPLHF. CDR3 coding DNA: TGTGCCAGCAGTATCGGGACCGCAAATAATTCACCCCTCCACTTT. This rearrangement joins TRBV2 to TRBJ1-6, with D tentatively TRBD1 (5 bases). From germline, CDR1 is SNHLY and CDR2 FYNNEI. This CDR3 region has 15 residues. V was cut by 5 bases and J by 5 bases, with 13 bases left in between.

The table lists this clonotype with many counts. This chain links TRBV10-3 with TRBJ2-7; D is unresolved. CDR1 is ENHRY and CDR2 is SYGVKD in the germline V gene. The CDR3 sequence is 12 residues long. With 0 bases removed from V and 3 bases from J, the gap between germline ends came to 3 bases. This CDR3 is CAISESSYEQYF. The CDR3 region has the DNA TGTGCCATCAGTGAGTCGAGCTACGAGCAGTACTTC.

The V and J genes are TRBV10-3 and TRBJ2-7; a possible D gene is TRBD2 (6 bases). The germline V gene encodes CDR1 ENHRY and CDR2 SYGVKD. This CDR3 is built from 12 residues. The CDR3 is CARSGLDYEQYF. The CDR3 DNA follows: TGTGCTAGATCGGGACTTGACTACGAGCAGTACTTC.

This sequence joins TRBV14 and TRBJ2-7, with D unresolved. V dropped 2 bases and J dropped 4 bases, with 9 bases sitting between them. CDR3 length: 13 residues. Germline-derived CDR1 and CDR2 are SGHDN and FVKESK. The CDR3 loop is CASSQKKGYEQYF. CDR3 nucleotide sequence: TGTGCCAGCAGCCAAAAGAAGGGTTACGAGCAGTACTTC.

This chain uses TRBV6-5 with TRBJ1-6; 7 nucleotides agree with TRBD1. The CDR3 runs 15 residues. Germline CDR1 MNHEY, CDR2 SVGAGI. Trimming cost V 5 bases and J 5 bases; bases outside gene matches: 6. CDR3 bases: TGTGCCAGCAGTGAAAGGGACAGCCATAATTCACCCCTCCACTTT. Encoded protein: CASSERDSHNSPLHF.

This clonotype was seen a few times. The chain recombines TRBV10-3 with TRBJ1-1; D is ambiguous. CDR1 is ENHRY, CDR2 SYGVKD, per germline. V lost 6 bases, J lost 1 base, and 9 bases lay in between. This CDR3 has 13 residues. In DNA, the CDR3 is TGTGCCATCAGGCCCCGGGGGAACACTGAAGCTTTCTTT. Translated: CAIRPRGNTEAFF.

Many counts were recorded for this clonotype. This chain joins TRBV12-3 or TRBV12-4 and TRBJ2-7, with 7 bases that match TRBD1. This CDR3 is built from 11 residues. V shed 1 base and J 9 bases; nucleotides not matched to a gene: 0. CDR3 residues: CASSLGTGQYF. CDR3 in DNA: TGTGCCAGCAGTTTAGGGACAGGGCAGTACTTC.

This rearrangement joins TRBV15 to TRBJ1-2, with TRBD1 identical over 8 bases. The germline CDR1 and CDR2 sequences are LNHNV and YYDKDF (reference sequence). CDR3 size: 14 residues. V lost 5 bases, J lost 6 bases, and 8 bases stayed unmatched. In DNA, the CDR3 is TGTGCCACCAGCGGCCGGACAGGGTATCATGGCTACACCTTC. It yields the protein CATSGRTGYHGYTF.

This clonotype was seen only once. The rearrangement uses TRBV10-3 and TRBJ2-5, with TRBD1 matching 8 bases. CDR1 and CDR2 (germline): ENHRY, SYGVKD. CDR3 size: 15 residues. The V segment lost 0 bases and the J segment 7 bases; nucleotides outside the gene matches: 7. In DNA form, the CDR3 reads TGTGCCATCAGTGAGTCGACAGGGGCACTAGGGACCCAGTACTTC. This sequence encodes CAISESTGALGTQYF.

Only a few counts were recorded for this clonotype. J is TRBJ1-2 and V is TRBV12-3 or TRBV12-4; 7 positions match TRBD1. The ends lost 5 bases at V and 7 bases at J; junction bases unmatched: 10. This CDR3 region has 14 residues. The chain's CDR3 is CASSVTGVGSGYTF. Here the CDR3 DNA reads TGTGCCAGCAGTGTAACAGGGGTTGGGTCTGGCTACACCTTC.